The next 27 T cell receptor beta chains were all read from a single sample in a study of cytomegalovirus exposure and HLA in healthy donors. This PCR relied on a set of 60 Vbeta primers and 13 Jbeta primers. Sequencing was performed with immunoSEQ multiplex PCR; in TCRdb, only in-frame clones are kept and a portion is missing. The table for this sample gives 60,000 to 65,000 clones. Sequencing used PBMCs. The receptor set was obtained from a man aged 30-40 years in good health and CMV-seropositive.

The rearrangement uses TRBV29-1 and TRBJ1-2; TRBD1 might be the D (5 bases). V was cut by 4 bases and J by 3 bases, with 9 bases left in between. The CDR3 contains 12 residues. Germline V gene data show CDR1 as SQVTM and CDR2 as ANQGSEA. CDR3 DNA: TGCAGCGTTGTCTGGGACTACTATGGCTACACCTTC. This gives the protein CSVVWDYYGYTF.

The chain links TRBV7-9 to TRBJ2-7; 7 bases agree with TRBD1. This CDR3 region has 14 residues. Germline loops: CDR1 SEHNR, CDR2 FQNEAQ (reference sequence). J lost 1 base, V lost 1 base, and 1 base had no gene match. CDR3 nucleotide sequence: TGTGCCAGCAGCTTAGGGGGACAGTCCTACGAGCAGTACTTC. Its translation is CASSLGGQSYEQYF.

The chain joins TRBV15 to TRBJ2-1; 10 nucleotides match TRBD2. The junction had 1 base not matched to a gene; V was cut back by 2 bases and J by 0 bases. CDR1 and CDR2 (germline): LNHNV, YYDKDF (reference sequence). The CDR3 is made up of 16 amino acids. The CDR3 coding sequence is TGTGCCACCAGCAGACCTAGCGGGAGCTCCTACAATGAGCAGTTCTTC. Amino acid sequence: CATSRPSGSSYNEQFF.

With respect to this clone: Other DNA sequences in this specimen translate into the identical CDR3. V usage is TRBV5-1 and J usage is TRBJ2-3; D is possibly TRBD1 (5 bases). V lost 0 bases and J 5 bases, leaving 10 bases between the germline ends. Germline assignment: CDR1 SGHRS and CDR2 YFSETQ. This CDR3 spans 14 amino acids. The CDR3 loop reads CASSLGQGKDTQYF. CDR3 nucleotide sequence: TGCGCCAGCAGCTTGGGGCAGGGCAAAGATACGCAGTATTTT.

The rearrangement uses TRBV7-9 and TRBJ2-7; 8 positions agree with TRBD2. With V trimmed by 6 bases and J by 2 bases, 3 bases remained unmatched. Per germline, CDR1 SEHNR and CDR2 FQNEAQ (reference sequence). This CDR3 is 13 amino acids long. The CDR3 sequence is CASRSGGAYEQYF. The CDR3 coding sequence is TGTGCCAGCAGGAGCGGGGGAGCCTACGAGCAGTACTTC.

CDR3 sequence: CASSLGGQLTGELFF. CDR3 bases: TGTGCCAGCAGCTTAGGGGGACAGCTCACCGGGGAGCTGTTTTTT. The chain employs TRBV7-9 and TRBJ2-2; 7 bases agree with TRBD1. The CDR3 is 15 residues long. The germline V gene encodes CDR1 SEHNR and CDR2 FQNEAQ (reference sequence). With 1 base clipped from V and 4 bases from J, the junction kept 3 bases outside the gene matches.

The chain is built from TRBV5-1 and TRBJ2-7; D is uncertain. CDR1 is SGHRS, CDR2 YFSETQ, per germline. Trimming cost V 1 base and J 2 bases, with 10 bases left between them. The CDR3 runs 14 residues. CDR3 region: CASSLSQAAYEQYF. Here the CDR3 DNA reads TGCGCCAGCAGCTTGAGTCAGGCCGCCTACGAGCAGTACTTC. Full variable domain (remainder filled in from reference TRBV5-1 and TRBJ2-7): KAGVTQTPRYLIKTRGQQVTLSCSPISGHRSVSWYQQTPGQGLQFLFEYFSETQRNKGNFPGRFSGRQFSNSRSEMNVSTLELGDSALYLCASSLSQAAYEQYFGPGTRLTVT.

Here the CDR3 DNA reads TGTGCCAGCAGCTTAAGGGCTAGCGGTACTAGCACAGATACGCAGTATTTT. It is translated as CASSLRASGTSTDTQYF. The genes are TRBV7-3 and TRBJ2-3, with 7 positions matching TRBD2. The CDR3 consists of 17 residues. Germline assignment: CDR1 SGHTA and CDR2 FQGTGA. V gave up 1 base and J gave up 0 bases; unmatched junction bases: 7.

This chain connects TRBV4-1 to TRBJ2-4; D is ambiguous. Germline V gives CDR1 MGHRA, CDR2 YSYEKL. V was shortened by 4 bases and J by 1 base, with 11 bases between the two germline ends. This CDR3 is 15 amino acids long. The CDR3 sequence: CASSLPGEAKNIQYF. In DNA, the CDR3 is TGCGCCAGCAGCCTGCCCGGTGAGGCCAAAAACATTCAGTACTTC.

The chain has TRBV6-5 and TRBJ2-1; TRBD2 aligns across 9 bases. The germline gives CDR1 MNHEY, CDR2 SVGAGI. J was trimmed by 4 bases and V by 6 bases; bases with no gene match: 4. The CDR3 contains 14 residues. The CDR3: CASRGSGGYNEQFF. CDR3 DNA sequence: TGTGCCAGCAGGGGTAGCGGGGGTTACAATGAGCAGTTCTTC.

The V call is TRBV7-9, the J call TRBJ1-2, with 11 bases that match TRBD1. From germline, CDR1 is SEHNR and CDR2 FQNEAQ (reference sequence). V lost 5 bases to trimming and J lost 6 bases; unmatched junction nucleotides: 2. CDR3 length: 13 amino acids. The DNA for the CDR3 is TGTGCCAGCAGCCGGGACAGGGGGGATGGCTACACCTTC. This gives the protein CASSRDRGDGYTF.

The V and J genes are TRBV7-9 and TRBJ1-5, with 10 bases identical to TRBD1. Germline V gene sequence: CDR1 SEHNR, CDR2 FQNEAQ (reference sequence). J gave up 6 bases and V 1 base, and 9 bases lay outside the gene matches. The CDR3 is 17 amino acids. For the CDR3, the DNA is TGTGCCAGCAGCTTAGGACAGGGGGCAGGCGTAGGTCAGCCCCAGCATTTT. Its protein product is CASSLGQGAGVGQPQHF.

The rearrangement links TRBV2 to TRBJ2-1, with TRBD1 identical over 9 bases. This CDR3 comprises 11 residues. V was clipped by 10 bases and J by 8 bases; unmatched bases: 3. The germline CDR1 and CDR2 sequences are SNHLY and FYNNEI. The CDR3, as DNA: TGTGCCACCGGGACAGGGTATGAGCAGTTCTTC. Encoded protein: CATGTGYEQFF.

The chain is built from TRBV11-3 and TRBJ2-7; TRBD2 agrees at 15 bases. Germline values: CDR1 SGHNT, CDR2 YENEEA. The CDR3 spans 19 residues. The V gene end was trimmed by 4 bases and the J gene end by 2 bases; junction bases not matched to a gene: 12. DNA for the CDR3: TGTGCCAGCAGCTACTTTACCGGGACTAGCGGGGGGAGCGCCTACGAGCAGTACTTC. This translates into CASSYFTGTSGGSAYEQYF.

The V gene is TRBV19, the J gene TRBJ2-7; TRBD1 might be the D (6 bases). The CDR3 extends over 13 amino acids. Germline values: CDR1 LNHDA, CDR2 SQIVND (reference sequence). V gave up 3 bases and J gave up 1 base, with 7 bases separating them. This CDR3 is CASSIGTSYEQYF. CDR3 nucleotides: TGTGCCAGTAGTATCGGGACATCCTACGAGCAGTACTTC.

As concerns this clone: Within the sample, other DNA sequences also encode this same CDR3. This chain links TRBV18 with TRBJ1-2, with 11 positions matching TRBD1. V lost 3 bases to trimming and J lost 2 bases; unmatched junction nucleotides: 2. Germline loops: CDR1 KGHSH, CDR2 LQKENI. CDR3 length: 15 residues. CDR3 sequence: CASSPRTGGNYGYTF. In DNA, the CDR3 is TGTGCCAGCTCACCGAGGACAGGGGGCAACTATGGCTACACCTTC.

To note about this clone: Other DNA sequences within the sample encode an identical CDR3. The chain carries TRBV5-1 and TRBJ2-7, with TRBD1 as a possible D gene (6 bases). The CDR3 covers 13 residues. CDR1 and CDR2 from the germline V gene are SGHRS and YFSETQ. V was clipped by 2 bases and J by 3 bases, with 9 bases between them. The CDR3 here is CASSLGQIYEQYF. The CDR3 bases are TGCGCCAGCAGCTTAGGACAGATCTACGAGCAGTACTTC.

CDR3 residues: CASKQDGGGYEQYF. Written as DNA, the CDR3 is TGCGCCAGCAAACAGGACGGGGGGGGGTACGAGCAGTACTTC. V gene TRBV10-1 combines with J gene TRBJ2-7, with 8 nucleotides matching TRBD2. The CDR3 is 14 amino acids. Trimming took 7 bases from V and 4 from J; bases not matched to a gene: 9. Per germline, CDR1 WNHNN and CDR2 SYGVQD (reference sequence).

The CDR3 sequence is CASSYGGMNTEAFF. For the CDR3, the DNA is TGTGCCAGCAGTTACGGGGGGATGAACACTGAAGCTTTCTTT. The chain joins TRBV6-5 to TRBJ1-1; D is possibly TRBD1 (5 bases). Germline V CDR1 and CDR2: MNHEY, SVGAGI. V lost 2 bases, J lost 0 bases, and 7 bases lay in between. The CDR3 spans 14 residues.

As to this clone: Distinct nucleotide sequences in the sample also encode this CDR3. V gene TRBV11-3 combines with J gene TRBJ1-2, with TRBD1 as a possible D gene (6 bases). Germline CDR1 and CDR2: SGHNT and YENEEA. The CDR3 spans 14 residues. V lost 7 bases and J 7 bases, leaving 19 bases between the germline ends. CDR3 amino acids: CASTPPIGGGGYTF. The CDR3 DNA reads as TGTGCCAGCACCCCCCCAATTGGGGGCGGTGGCTACACCTTC. Together with reference TRBV11-3 and TRBJ1-2, the CDR3 gives the full variable domain: EAGVVQSPRYKIIEKKQPVAFWCNPISGHNTLYWYLQNLGQGPELLIRYENEEAVDDSQLPKDRFSAERLKGVDSTLKIQPAELGDSAVYLCASTPPIGGGGYTFGSGTRLTVV.

The V and J genes are TRBV4-3 and TRBJ2-6; D unclear. This CDR3 has 15 residues. Trimming pared 1 base from V and 2 bases from J, leaving 6 bases between. Germline V CDR1 and CDR2: LGHNA, YSLEER. The CDR3 reads CASSQGTAGANVLTF. CDR3 in DNA: TGCGCCAGCAGCCAAGGTACGGCTGGGGCCAACGTCCTGACTTTC.

The V and J genes are TRBV30 and TRBJ2-1; 10 bases fit TRBD2. This CDR3 region has 13 residues. Per the germline V gene, CDR1 is GTSNPN and CDR2 is SVGIG (reference sequence). V gave up 5 bases and J gave up 9 bases; unmatched junction bases: 7. In DNA, the CDR3 is TGTGCCTGGGACCTAGCGGGGGACTCTGAGCAGTTCTTC. This codes for CAWDLAGDSEQFF.

This chain joins TRBV19 and TRBJ2-7; possibly TRBD2 for D (7 bases). The V and J ends lost 9 bases and 0 bases respectively, with 12 bases between them. This CDR3 comprises 13 residues. The germline CDR1 and CDR2 sequences are LNHDA and SQIVND (reference sequence). CDR3 in amino acids: CASGGRRSYEQYF. The CDR3 DNA sequence: TGTGCCAGCGGGGGGCGGCGCTCCTACGAGCAGTACTTC.

Comments on this clone: Other nucleotide sequences from this sample produce the same CDR3. CDR3 DNA sequence: TGTGCCTGGAACCGGGACAGCTACGAGCAGTACTTC. The encoded protein is CAWNRDSYEQYF. V and J are TRBV30 and TRBJ2-7; 7 positions match TRBD1. Germline V gene data show CDR1 as GTSNPN and CDR2 as SVGIG (reference sequence). The junction had 3 bases not matched to a gene; V was cut back by 4 bases and J by 3 bases. The CDR3 consists of 12 residues.

This chain connects TRBV5-1 to TRBJ2-1; 8 bases agree with TRBD2. After removal of 4 bases from V and 3 bases from J, the junction contained 9 bases not matched to a gene. Germline CDR1 reads SGHRS; CDR2 reads YFSETQ. The CDR3 runs to 16 residues. The CDR3 sequence: CASSPPAGGSYNEQFF. The CDR3 DNA sequence: TGCGCCAGCAGCCCACCCGCGGGGGGCAGCTACAATGAGCAGTTCTTC.

The J gene is TRBJ2-7, the V gene TRBV6-1, with a tentative D call TRBD1 (5 bases). The CDR3 runs 13 residues. Trimming removed 1 base from V and 4 bases from J, with 8 bases in between. Germline CDR1 is MNHNS and CDR2 is SASEGT. The CDR3 bases are TGTGCCAGCAGTGAAGAGGGGTCGTACGAGCAGTACTTC. Amino acid sequence: CASSEEGSYEQYF.

The chain uses TRBV25-1 and TRBJ1-2; 7 bases are shared with TRBD1. J was trimmed by 7 bases and V by 5 bases; bases with no gene match: 7. This CDR3 is built from 13 residues. Germline loops: CDR1 MGHDK, CDR2 SYGVNS. Here the CDR3 reads CASSLTGIGGYTF. The CDR3, as DNA: TGTGCCAGCAGTTTGACAGGGATCGGTGGCTACACCTTC.